This TCR delta chain appears in the sequencing data of a study of gamma-delta T cells after stem cell transplantation (TCRdb year 2016). V was cut back by 5 bases and J by 0 bases, leaving a gap of 31 bases between them. CDR1 and CDR2 (TVYSNPD, GDNSRS) derive from the germline V gene (reference sequence). CDR3 length: 19 amino acids, cysteine to phenylalanine. Left in the record is the CDR3 DNA by itself, 57 bases read in frame from the first base. Library prep was done by RT-PCR. The sequencer listed for this sample is Illumina MiSeq. TCRdb recomputed clones from the public reads with CATT; identical DNA rows were then combined. This sample has around 3,500 delta-chain clones in its table, and about 12% of those were observed once. Around 3.3% of the sample is held by the ten biggest clonotypes. Based on its abundance in the sample, this clone is medium-sized (0.01 to 0.1%). Its antigen is currently not known. Within one base of it there is no much larger clone, and no base qualities were kept.

The chain was built from TRDV3 and TRDJ1; the D gene assignment is perhaps TRDD2 or TRDD3, with each matching 5 bases. Input material: gamma-delta T cells. The source of this sequence is a human donor. It is not recorded whose cells these are; they may come from a transplant donor. CDR3 loop: CANYFPAPGGVTYTDKLIF. The DNA reads TGTGCCAACTACTTCCCTGCTCCAGGGGGGGTTACGTACACCGATAAACTCATCTTT.